Given below is one T cell receptor (beta chain) in context. Data came from immunoSEQ multiplex PCR; TCRdb stores just in-frame clones and leaves some out. The repertoire holds some 99,000 clones, 92% seen once, with roughly 2.3% in the top ten. This entry belongs to a study of T cell changes during pregnancy in multiple sclerosis. CDR3 length equals 14 residues. Germline values: CDR1 MDHEN, CDR2 SYDVKM. V dropped 7 bases and J dropped 7 bases, with 17 bases sitting between them. Sequences were derived from peripheral blood, sampled after pregnancy. The chain has TRBV28 and TRBJ1-5; D unresolved. This sequence was found in a female donor in good health, enrolled as a control in a pregnancy study. CDR3 DNA: TGTGCCAGCACCCCTAATCGGGGTAAGCAGCCCCAGCATTTT. Protein sequence: CASTPNRGKQPQHF.